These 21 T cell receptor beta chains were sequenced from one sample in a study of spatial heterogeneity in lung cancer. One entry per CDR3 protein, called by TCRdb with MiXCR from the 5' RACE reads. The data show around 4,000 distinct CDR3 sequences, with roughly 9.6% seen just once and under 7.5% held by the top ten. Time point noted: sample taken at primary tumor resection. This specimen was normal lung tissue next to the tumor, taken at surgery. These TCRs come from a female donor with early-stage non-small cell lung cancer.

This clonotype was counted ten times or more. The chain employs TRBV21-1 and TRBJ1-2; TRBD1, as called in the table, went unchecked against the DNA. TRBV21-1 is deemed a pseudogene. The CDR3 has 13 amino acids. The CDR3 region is CASTYLTGDGYTF. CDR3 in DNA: TGTGCCAGCACCTATCTCACAGGGGATGGCTACACCTTC.

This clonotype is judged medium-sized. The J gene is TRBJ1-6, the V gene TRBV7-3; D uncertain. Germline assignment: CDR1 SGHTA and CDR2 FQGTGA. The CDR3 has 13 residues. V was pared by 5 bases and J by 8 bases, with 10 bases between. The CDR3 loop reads CASSHSRDSPLHF. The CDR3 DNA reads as TGTGCCAGCAGCCATAGCCGGGATTCACCCCTCCACTTT.

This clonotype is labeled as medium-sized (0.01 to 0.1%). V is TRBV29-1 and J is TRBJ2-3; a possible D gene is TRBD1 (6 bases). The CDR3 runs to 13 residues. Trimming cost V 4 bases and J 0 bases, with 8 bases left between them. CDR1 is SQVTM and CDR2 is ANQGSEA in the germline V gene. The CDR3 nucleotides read TGCAGCGTTGGGACAGCTAGCACAGATACGCAGTATTTT. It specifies CSVGTASTDTQYF.

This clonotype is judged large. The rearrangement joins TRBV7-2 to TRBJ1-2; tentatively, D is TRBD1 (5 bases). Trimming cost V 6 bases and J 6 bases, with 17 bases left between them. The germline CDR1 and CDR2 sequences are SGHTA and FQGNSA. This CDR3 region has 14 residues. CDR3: CASSRTGSADGYTF. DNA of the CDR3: TGTGCCAGCAGTCGCACAGGCTCGGCGGATGGCTACACCTTC.

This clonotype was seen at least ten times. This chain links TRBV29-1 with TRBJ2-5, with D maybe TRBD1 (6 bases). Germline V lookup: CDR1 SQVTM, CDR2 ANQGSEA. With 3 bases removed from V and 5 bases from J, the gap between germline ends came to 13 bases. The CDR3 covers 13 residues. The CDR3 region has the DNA TGCAGCGTTGAGGGGGCCCTTGGGGAGACCCAGTACTTC. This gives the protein CSVEGALGETQYF.

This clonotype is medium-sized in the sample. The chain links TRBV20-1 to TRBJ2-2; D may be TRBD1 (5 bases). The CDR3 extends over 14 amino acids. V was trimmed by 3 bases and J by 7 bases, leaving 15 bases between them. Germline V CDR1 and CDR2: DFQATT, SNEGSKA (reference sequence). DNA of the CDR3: TGCAGTGCTAGGGCCCGACAGAGCCTCGGGGAGCTGTTTTTT. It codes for CSARARQSLGELFF.

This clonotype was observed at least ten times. The DNA for the CDR3 is TGTGCCAGCAGCTTACGTGTCCTGAGCTCCTACGAGCAGTACTTC. Protein sequence: CASSLRVLSSYEQYF. The chain joins TRBV7-2 to TRBJ2-7, with D hard to call. The V end was cut by 2 bases, the J end by 0 bases, with 11 bases between. CDR1 SGHTA and CDR2 FQGNSA come from the germline V gene. The CDR3 has 15 amino acids.

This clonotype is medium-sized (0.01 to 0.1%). The CDR3 DNA follows: TGTGCCAGCAGCCAGTCGGAGGCGTCCACAGATACGCAGTATTTT. This gives the protein CASSQSEASTDTQYF. The V gene is TRBV4-2, the J gene TRBJ2-3, with a possible D match to TRBD2 (5 bases). The CDR3 consists of 15 residues. V lost 3 bases, J lost 2 bases, and 12 bases lay in between. Germline V gene sequence: CDR1 LGHNA, CDR2 YNFKEQ.

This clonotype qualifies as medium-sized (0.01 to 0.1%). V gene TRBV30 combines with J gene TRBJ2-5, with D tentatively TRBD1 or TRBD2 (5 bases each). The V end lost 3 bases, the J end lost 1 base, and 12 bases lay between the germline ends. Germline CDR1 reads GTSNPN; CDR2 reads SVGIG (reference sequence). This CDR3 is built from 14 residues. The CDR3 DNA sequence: TGTGCCTGGAGGCGTGGGGGACCCCAAGAGACCCAGTACTTC. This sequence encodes CAWRRGGPQETQYF.

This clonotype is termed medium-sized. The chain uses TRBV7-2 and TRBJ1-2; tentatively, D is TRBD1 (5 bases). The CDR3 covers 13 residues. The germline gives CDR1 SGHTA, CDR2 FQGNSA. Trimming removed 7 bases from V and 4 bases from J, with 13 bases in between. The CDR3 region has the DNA TGTGCCAGCAACCCTGGGGCCTCCTATGGCTACACCTTC. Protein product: CASNPGASYGYTF.

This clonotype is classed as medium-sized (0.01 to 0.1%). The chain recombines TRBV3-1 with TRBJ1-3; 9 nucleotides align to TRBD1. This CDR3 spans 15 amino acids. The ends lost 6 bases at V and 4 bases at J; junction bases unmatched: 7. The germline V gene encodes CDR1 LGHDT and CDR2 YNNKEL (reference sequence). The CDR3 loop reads CASRVTGTGGNTIYF. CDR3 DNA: TGTGCCAGCAGGGTTACCGGGACAGGGGGAAACACCATATATTTT.

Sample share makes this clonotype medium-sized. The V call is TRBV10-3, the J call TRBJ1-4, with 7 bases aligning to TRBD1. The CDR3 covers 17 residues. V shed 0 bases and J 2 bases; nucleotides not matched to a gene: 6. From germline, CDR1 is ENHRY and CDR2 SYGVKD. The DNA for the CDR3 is TGTGCCATCAGTGAGTCAGCTATGGGACAGACTAATGAAAAACTGTTTTTT. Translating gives CAISESAMGQTNEKLFF.

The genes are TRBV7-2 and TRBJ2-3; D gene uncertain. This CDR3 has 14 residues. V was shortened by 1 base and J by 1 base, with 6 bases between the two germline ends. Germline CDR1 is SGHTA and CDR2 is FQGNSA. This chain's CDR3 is CASSLVYGTDTQYF. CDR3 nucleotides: TGTGCCAGCAGCTTAGTTTACGGCACAGATACGCAGTATTTT.

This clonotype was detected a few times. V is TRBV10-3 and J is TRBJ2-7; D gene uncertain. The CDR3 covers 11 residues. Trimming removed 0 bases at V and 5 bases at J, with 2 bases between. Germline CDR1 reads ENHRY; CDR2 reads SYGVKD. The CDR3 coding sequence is TGTGCCATCAGTGAGTCTAACGAGCAGTACTTC. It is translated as CAISESNEQYF.

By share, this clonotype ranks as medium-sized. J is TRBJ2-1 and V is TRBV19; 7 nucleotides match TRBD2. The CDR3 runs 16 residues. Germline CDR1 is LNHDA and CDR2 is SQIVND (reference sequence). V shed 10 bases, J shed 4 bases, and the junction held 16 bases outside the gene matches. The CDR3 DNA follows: TGTGCCACGACCGGAATAAAGCGGGGAACATACAATGAGCAGTTCTTC. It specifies CATTGIKRGTYNEQFF.

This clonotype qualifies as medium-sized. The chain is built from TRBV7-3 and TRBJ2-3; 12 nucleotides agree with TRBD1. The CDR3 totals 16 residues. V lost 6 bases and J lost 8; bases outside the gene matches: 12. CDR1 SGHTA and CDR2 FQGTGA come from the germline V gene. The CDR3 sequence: CASSPGPGQGATTQYF. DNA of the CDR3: TGTGCCAGCAGTCCCGGGCCGGGACAGGGGGCAACTACGCAGTATTTT.

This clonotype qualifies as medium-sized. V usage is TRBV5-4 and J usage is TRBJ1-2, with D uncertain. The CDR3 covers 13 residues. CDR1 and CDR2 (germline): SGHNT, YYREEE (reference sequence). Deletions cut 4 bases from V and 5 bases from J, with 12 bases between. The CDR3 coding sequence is TGTGCCAGCAGCCCCTCTGGCCCGTATGGCTACACCTTC. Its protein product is CASSPSGPYGYTF. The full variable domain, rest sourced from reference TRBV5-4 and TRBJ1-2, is ETGVTQSPTHLIKTRGQQVTLRCSSQSGHNTVSWYQQALGQGPQFIFQYYREEENGRGNFPPRFSGLQFPNYSSELNVNALELDDSALYLCASSPSGPYGYTFGSGTRLTVV.

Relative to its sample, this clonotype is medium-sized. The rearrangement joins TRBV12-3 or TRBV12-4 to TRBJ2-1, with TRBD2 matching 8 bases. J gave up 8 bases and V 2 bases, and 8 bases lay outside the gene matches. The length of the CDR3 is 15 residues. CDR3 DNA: TGTGCCAGCAGTTTAAGACTAGCGCCTGGGTATGAGCAGTTCTTC. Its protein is CASSLRLAPGYEQFF.

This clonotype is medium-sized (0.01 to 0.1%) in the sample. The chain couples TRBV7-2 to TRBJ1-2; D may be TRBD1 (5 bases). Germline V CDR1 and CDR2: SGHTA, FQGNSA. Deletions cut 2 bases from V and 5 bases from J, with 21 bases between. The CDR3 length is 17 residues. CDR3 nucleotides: TGTGCCAGCAGCTTATGGTCTTCGGGACGGAAGAAGTATGGCTACACCTTC. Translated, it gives CASSLWSSGRKKYGYTF.

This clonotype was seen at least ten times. The CDR3 reads CASSQPSGRGGDTQYF. For the CDR3, the DNA is TGTGCCAGCAGTCAACCTAGCGGGCGTGGAGGAGATACGCAGTATTTT. The rearrangement joins TRBV6-2 or TRBV6-3 to TRBJ2-3; TRBD2 matches at 8 bases. The CDR3 has 16 residues. V dropped 5 bases and J dropped 5; count of bases not matched to a gene: 12. Germline CDR1 MNHEY, CDR2 SVGEGT.

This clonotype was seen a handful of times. CDR3 DNA: TGCAGTGCGGATCCGGGACAGGGCGACGAAAAACTGTTTTTT. It translates to CSADPGQGDEKLFF. The chain has TRBV20-1 and TRBJ1-4, with 9 bases fitting TRBD1. Unmatched junction bases numbered 10, after V lost 6 bases and J lost 8 bases. Germline-derived CDR1 and CDR2 are DFQATT and SNEGSKA (reference sequence). CDR3 length: 14 amino acids.